These 31 T cell receptor beta chains were sequenced from one sample in a study of T cell responses to AZD1222 COVID-19 vaccine. Here immunoSEQ multiplex PCR was the method, and the copy in TCRdb shows in-frame clones only, minus some. The sample holds about 120,000 clones, roughly 90% seen once. The material sequenced was peripheral blood, taken on day 0 of AZD1222 vaccination. Every receptor here comes from an adult in good health.

On this clone: The same CDR3 also results from other DNA sequences found in this sample. The J gene is TRBJ1-2, the V gene TRBV28; no reliable D call. V gave up 2 bases and J gave up 3 bases, with 4 bases separating them. In germline, CDR1 is MDHEN, CDR2 SYDVKM. The CDR3 has 12 residues. Written as DNA, the CDR3 is TGTGCCAGCAGTTTAGACCACTATGGCTACACCTTC. Translated, it gives CASSLDHYGYTF.

This clone was seen only a few times. The chain links TRBV27 to TRBJ1-5; TRBD1 aligns across 7 bases. With V trimmed by 6 bases and J by 5 bases, 10 bases remained unmatched. This CDR3 is 15 amino acids long. Germline V lookup: CDR1 MNHEY, CDR2 SMNVEV (reference sequence). The CDR3 spells CASRTNRGWDQPQHF. The CDR3 DNA follows: TGTGCCAGCAGGACAAACAGGGGATGGGATCAGCCCCAGCATTTT.

This clone was counted between two and nine times. The rearrangement links TRBV5-1 to TRBJ1-6, with D possibly matching TRBD1 (6 bases). Looked up from germline, CDR1 is SGHRS and CDR2 is YFSETQ. V was clipped by 3 bases and J by 7 bases, with 17 bases between them. The CDR3 covers 16 residues. The CDR3 loop is CASSSTPDRTNSPLHF. The CDR3 DNA follows: TGCGCCAGCAGCTCCACCCCCGACAGGACCAATTCACCCCTCCACTTT.

This clone was counted once. The chain is built from TRBV24-1 and TRBJ2-1; the D gene could be TRBD1 or TRBD2 (7 bases each). This CDR3 spans 18 amino acids. V was pared by 3 bases and J by 0 bases, with 17 bases between. CDR1 is KGHDR and CDR2 is SFDVKD in the germline V gene. CDR3 sequence (DNA): TGTGCCACCAGTGATCCGCTGGGACAGCGGGACTCCTACAATGAGCAGTTCTTC. As protein: CATSDPLGQRDSYNEQFF.

The chain couples TRBV5-5 to TRBJ2-4, with TRBD2 as a possible D gene (6 bases). Germline CDR1 SGHKS, CDR2 YYEKEE (reference sequence). The V end was cut by 1 base, the J end by 7 bases, with 12 bases between. This CDR3 is built from 14 residues. The CDR3 loop reads CASSLSASENIQYF. The CDR3 nucleotides read TGTGCCAGCAGCTTGAGCGCTAGCGAGAACATTCAGTACTTC.

V and J are TRBV9 and TRBJ1-6, with TRBD1 matching over 7 bases. The CDR3 loop spans 14 amino acids. Unmatched junction bases numbered 4, after V lost 3 bases and J lost 7 bases. Per germline, CDR1 SGDLS and CDR2 YYNGEE. Here the CDR3 reads CASSGQGGNSPLHF. The CDR3 region has the DNA TGTGCCAGCAGCGGACAGGGAGGAAATTCACCCCTCCACTTT.

This sequence joins TRBV6-5 and TRBJ2-7; tentative D call: TRBD2 (6 bases). Trimming pared 5 bases from V and 3 bases from J, leaving 17 bases between. The germline gives CDR1 MNHEY, CDR2 SVGAGI. The CDR3 runs 15 residues. This CDR3 reads CASSSGPSQYYEQYF. In nucleotides, the CDR3 is TGTGCCAGCAGTAGCGGGCCTTCGCAGTACTACGAGCAGTACTTC.

This chain connects TRBV7-3 to TRBJ2-3; D gene uncertain. V was cut by 2 bases and J by 6 bases, with 12 bases left in between. Germline CDR1 SGHTA, CDR2 FQGTGA. The CDR3 is 14 residues long. CDR3 amino acids: CASSLVLGWDTQYF. The CDR3 bases are TGTGCCAGCAGCTTAGTGCTGGGTTGGGATACGCAGTATTTT.

The rearrangement uses TRBV7-2 and TRBJ1-2; 11 nucleotides line up with TRBD1. This CDR3 has 14 amino acids. V was pared by 5 bases and J by 7 bases, with 6 bases of the junction left unmatched. CDR1 is SGHTA and CDR2 is FQGNSA in the germline V gene. The CDR3 bases are TGTGCCAGCAGCCCCTGGACAGGGGGCCTTGGCTACACCTTC. Its translation is CASSPWTGGLGYTF.

This clone showed up just once. The DNA of the CDR3 is TGTGCCAGCAGCTTGGTGGACAGGGGTGGAACTAATGAAAAACTGTTTTTT. Encoded protein: CASSLVDRGGTNEKLFF. The chain uses TRBV5-4 and TRBJ1-4; 9 bases match TRBD1. The germline CDR1 and CDR2 sequences are SGHNT and YYREEE (reference sequence). The CDR3 length is 17 residues. The J segment lost 1 base and the V segment lost 0 bases, leaving 4 bases of the junction unmatched.

V gene TRBV11-3 combines with J gene TRBJ2-1; 8 nucleotides match TRBD2. The CDR3 is 15 residues long. Per the germline V gene, CDR1 is SGHNT and CDR2 is YENEEA. V trimming: 5 bases; J trimming: 4 bases; junction bases outside the gene matches: 7. The CDR3 protein is CASSPRLASYNEQFF. CDR3 DNA: TGTGCCAGCAGCCCAAGACTAGCGTCTTACAATGAGCAGTTCTTC.

This sequence joins TRBV29-1 and TRBJ2-1; D remains unclear. V lost 6 bases and J lost 8, with 14 bases in between. The germline V gene encodes CDR1 SQVTM and CDR2 ANQGSEA. The CDR3 is made up of 12 amino acids. The DNA of the CDR3 is TGCAGCGTGTCCCCCCCCACGGATGAGCAGTTCTTC. This codes for CSVSPPTDEQFF.

The CDR3 sequence: CASSPLTGRDQPQHF. The CDR3 DNA sequence: TGTGCCAGCTCACCGTTGACAGGGAGGGATCAGCCCCAGCATTTT. J is TRBJ1-5 and V is TRBV18, with TRBD1 matching 7 bases. CDR3 length: 15 residues. CDR1 and CDR2 (germline): KGHSH, LQKENI. After removal of 3 bases from V and 5 bases from J, the junction contained 7 bases not matched to a gene.

This rearrangement joins TRBV30 to TRBJ1-1; unclear D gene. With 1 base removed from V and 0 bases from J, the gap between germline ends came to 6 bases. CDR1 and CDR2 from the germline V gene are GTSNPN and SVGIG (reference sequence). The CDR3 loop spans 13 amino acids. CDR3 region: CAWSARLNTEAFF. The CDR3 region has the DNA TGTGCCTGGAGTGCCCGTTTGAACACTGAAGCTTTCTTT.

The V gene is TRBV28, the J gene TRBJ2-3, with 8 bases aligning to TRBD2. The ends lost 5 bases at V and 0 bases at J; junction bases unmatched: 4. CDR3 size: 15 residues. CDR1 MDHEN and CDR2 SYDVKM come from the germline V gene. The CDR3 spells CASSPPGGSTDTQYF. The CDR3 region has the DNA TGTGCCAGCAGTCCTCCGGGGGGGAGCACAGATACGCAGTATTTT.

This chain uses TRBV10-3 with TRBJ2-7; 7 bases agree with TRBD1. V was pared by 6 bases and J by 0 bases, with 5 bases of the junction left unmatched. Germline V gene data show CDR1 as ENHRY and CDR2 as SYGVKD. This CDR3 has 14 amino acids. CDR3 protein: CAIRPAGGSYEQYF. CDR3 nucleotides: TGTGCCATCAGACCCGCAGGGGGCTCCTACGAGCAGTACTTC.

J is TRBJ1-6 and V is TRBV14; 8 positions match TRBD1. The trim removed 2 bases at V and 6 bases at J, leaving 6 bases unmatched. This CDR3 region has 16 residues. Per the germline V gene, CDR1 is SGHDN and CDR2 is FVKESK. CDR3 residues: CASSQPGTGPNSPLHF. The CDR3 nucleotides are TGTGCCAGCAGCCAACCTGGGACAGGACCTAATTCACCCCTCCACTTT.

The rearrangement uses TRBV5-4 and TRBJ2-3; D is unresolved. The CDR3 is 13 residues long. CDR1 and CDR2 (germline): SGHNT, YYREEE (reference sequence). V was clipped by 3 bases and J by 5 bases, with 10 bases between them. The CDR3 region is CASSSHYGDTQYF. In DNA, the CDR3 is TGTGCCAGCAGCTCCCATTACGGAGATACGCAGTATTTT.

The rearrangement links TRBV5-1 to TRBJ2-5; a possible D gene is TRBD2 (6 bases). V gave up 3 bases and J gave up 4 bases, with 16 bases separating them. The CDR3 runs to 15 residues. Germline V gives CDR1 SGHRS, CDR2 YFSETQ. The CDR3 here is CASSYLGTFGETQYF. CDR3 nucleotide sequence: TGCGCCAGCAGCTACTTAGGGACTTTCGGAGAGACCCAGTACTTC.

The chain recombines TRBV10-3 with TRBJ1-2; D unclear. This CDR3 is built from 14 residues. The ends were cut back, 7 bases at V and 0 bases at J, with 12 bases in the middle. CDR1 and CDR2 (germline): ENHRY, SYGVKD. The DNA for the CDR3 is TGTGCCATCACCCGGACCGAAGCTAACTATGGCTACACCTTC. The encoded protein is CAITRTEANYGYTF.

The J gene is TRBJ2-7, the V gene TRBV11-2, with D perhaps TRBD1 (5 bases). CDR3 length: 15 residues. V lost 5 bases, J lost 3 bases, and 17 bases lay in between. CDR1 is SGHAT and CDR2 is FQNNGV in the germline V gene. This chain's CDR3 is CASSAPMTDNYEQYF. The DNA for the CDR3 is TGTGCCAGCAGCGCCCCCATGACAGATAACTACGAGCAGTACTTC.

This CDR3 is CASSLRVASSTDTQYF. The CDR3 DNA reads TGTGCCAGCAGCTTAAGGGTAGCGTCTAGCACAGATACGCAGTATTTT. This rearrangement joins TRBV7-3 to TRBJ2-3, with a possible D match to TRBD2 (5 bases). Trimming removed 1 base from V and 0 bases from J, with 11 bases in between. Germline-derived CDR1 and CDR2 are SGHTA and FQGTGA. This CDR3 contains 16 residues.

This clone has only one observation. The V call is TRBV5-4, the J call TRBJ1-1; D ambiguous. The CDR3 is 14 residues long. V gave up 1 base and J gave up 1 base, with 8 bases separating them. CDR1 SGHNT and CDR2 YYREEE come from the germline V gene (reference sequence). This CDR3 reads CASSLQAGNTEAFF. The CDR3 DNA reads TGTGCCAGCAGCTTGCAGGCGGGGAACACTGAAGCTTTCTTT.

The V and J genes are TRBV21-1 and TRBJ1-2. TRBV21-1 is labeled a pseudogene. There are 18 residues in the CDR3. The DNA of the CDR3 is TGTGCCAGCAGCAAAGAAATGGAGGCAGGAGTCTCTAACTATGGCTACACCTTC. Translation gives CASSKEMEAGVSNYGYTF.

The V call is TRBV28, the J call TRBJ1-2; a possible D gene is TRBD1 (5 bases). Trimming took 6 bases from V and 6 from J, leaving 23 bases between them. The CDR3 is made up of 16 amino acids. Germline-derived CDR1 and CDR2 are MDHEN and SYDVKM. The CDR3 coding sequence is TGTGCCAGCAGCCCCGGAGGGGCGTCGATAGGAGATGGCTACACCTTC. It codes for CASSPGGASIGDGYTF.

This chain connects TRBV30 to TRBJ2-7, with D hard to call. The CDR3 contains 11 residues. The germline gives CDR1 GTSNPN, CDR2 SVGIG (reference sequence). V was shortened by 6 bases and J by 2 bases, with 8 bases between the two germline ends. CDR3 DNA sequence: TGTGCCTGTGGGTCCACCTACGAGCAGTACTTC. This gives the protein CACGSTYEQYF.

This chain joins TRBV6-5 and TRBJ2-7, with D hard to call. Trimming took off 2 bases at V and 5 bases at J, with 13 bases between the two ends. Germline CDR1 and CDR2: MNHEY and SVGAGI. The CDR3 covers 14 residues. In DNA form, the CDR3 reads TGTGCCAGCAGTTACCATTCAGCACCGAACGAGCAGTACTTC. Translated, it gives CASSYHSAPNEQYF.

The rearrangement uses TRBV28 and TRBJ2-7; the match to TRBD1 covers 7 bases. The ends lost 3 bases at V and 0 bases at J; junction bases unmatched: 8. The CDR3 has 16 amino acids. Germline CDR1 and CDR2: MDHEN and SYDVKM. CDR3 DNA sequence: TGTGCCAGCAGTTTGTCGGGACAGACGACCTCCTACGAGCAGTACTTC. This translates into CASSLSGQTTSYEQYF.

The sample holds one count of this clone. V and J are TRBV6-1 and TRBJ2-6; D uncertain. Germline-derived CDR1 and CDR2 are MNHNS and SASEGT. This CDR3 is 14 amino acids long. V dropped 3 bases and J dropped 2 bases, with 5 bases sitting between them. The CDR3 region is CASSEKPGANVLTF. The CDR3 DNA follows: TGTGCCAGCAGTGAGAAGCCTGGGGCCAACGTCCTGACTTTC.

The sample holds a few counts of this clone. The V gene is TRBV2, the J gene TRBJ2-2, with a weak D call TRBD1 (6 bases). V was clipped by 6 bases and J by 0 bases, with 14 bases between them. The CDR3 is made up of 16 amino acids. Germline loops: CDR1 SNHLY, CDR2 FYNNEI. The CDR3 reads CASRITGLSNTGELFF. The CDR3 bases are TGTGCCAGCAGAATAACAGGGTTATCGAACACCGGGGAGCTGTTTTTT. The whole variable domain, filled in from reference TRBV2 and TRBJ2-2, reads EPEVTQTPSHQVTQMGQEVILRCVPISNHLYFYWYRQILGQKVEFLVSFYNNEISEKSEIFDDQFSVERPDGSNFTLKIRSTKLEDSAMYFCASRITGLSNTGELFFGEGSRLTVL.

This clone was seen just once. V is TRBV19 and J is TRBJ1-6, with D possibly TRBD1 on 5 matching bases. V dropped 4 bases and J dropped 6 bases, with 13 bases sitting between them. This CDR3 spans 15 amino acids. Germline CDR1 and CDR2: LNHDA and SQIVND (reference sequence). The CDR3 coding sequence is TGTGCCAGTAGTAGTGGGACGGGGGTTAATTCACCCCTCCACTTT. This translates into CASSSGTGVNSPLHF.